These 9 T cell receptor beta chains originate from one sample sequenced in a study of PD-1 blockade in classical Hodgkin lymphoma. TCRdb's table, derived via immunoSEQ multiplex PCR, lists solely in-frame clones and lacks some. The table has approximately 150,000 clones, just under 80% seen once. All patients experienced relapse after autologous stem cell transplantation, and brentuximab vedotin exposure was variable. This specimen was peripheral blood mononuclear cells (PBMCs), taken before the second cycle of nivolumab. These TCRs come from a human donor with classical Hodgkin lymphoma.

The CDR3 reads CASSISLFTGELFF. In nucleotides, the CDR3 is TGTGCCAGTAGTATTTCTCTTTTCACCGGGGAGCTGTTTTTT. The V call is TRBV19, the J call TRBJ2-2; D unresolved. CDR3 length equals 14 residues. The ends were cut back, 3 bases at V and 4 bases at J, with 9 bases in the middle. The germline V gene encodes CDR1 LNHDA and CDR2 SQIVND (reference sequence).

V usage is TRBV4-2 and J usage is TRBJ1-4; TRBD1 might be the D (6 bases). V lost 2 bases to trimming and J lost 10 bases, with 17 bases between them. The germline V gene has CDR1 LGHNA and CDR2 YNFKEQ. The CDR3 runs 15 residues. CDR3 coding DNA: TGTGCCAGCAGCCAACAGGGGACAACACCAAGAAAACTGTTTTTT. Translation: CASSQQGTTPRKLFF.

This chain links TRBV5-5 with TRBJ2-7, with D uncertain. Germline V gene data show CDR1 as SGHKS and CDR2 as YYEKEE (reference sequence). The CDR3 loop spans 13 amino acids. Trimming took 0 bases from V and 0 from J, leaving 4 bases between them. CDR3 region: CASSLEFSYEQYF. The CDR3 region has the DNA TGTGCCAGCAGCTTGGAGTTCTCCTACGAGCAGTACTTC. The full variable domain, completed using reference TRBV5-5 and TRBJ2-7, is DAGVTQSPTHLIKTRGQQVTLRCSPISGHKSVSWYQQVLGQGPQFIFQYYEKEERGRGNFPDRFSARQFPNYSSELNVNALLLGDSALYLCASSLEFSYEQYFGPGTRLTVT.

The V gene is TRBV7-6, the J gene TRBJ1-2; 7 bases map to TRBD1. This CDR3 spans 18 amino acids. V was clipped by 3 bases and J by 5 bases; unmatched bases: 18. Germline V CDR1 and CDR2: SGHVS, FNYEAQ. The CDR3 region has the DNA TGTGCCAGCAGCTTTAGCCCTCCCCCGGGGCAGGGGGTTTATGGCTACACCTTC. This codes for CASSFSPPPGQGVYGYTF.

This clone occurred once. This chain links TRBV18 with TRBJ2-7; either TRBD1 or TRBD2 may fit D (5 bases each). This CDR3 has 11 amino acids. The V and J ends lost 4 bases and 10 bases respectively, with 11 bases between them. Per the germline V gene, CDR1 is KGHSH and CDR2 is LQKENI. CDR3 residues: CASSRDGSQYF. The CDR3 nucleotides are TGTGCCAGCTCACGGGACGGCTCTCAGTACTTC.

This clone was counted a few times. The chain employs TRBV5-1 and TRBJ2-5, with D unresolved. The CDR3 sequence is 13 residues long. The V and J ends lost 1 base and 4 bases respectively, with 8 bases between them. Germline CDR1 reads SGHRS; CDR2 reads YFSETQ. The CDR3 here is CASSLSGLETQYF. DNA of the CDR3: TGCGCCAGCAGCTTGTCGGGCCTAGAGACCCAGTACTTC.

The V and J genes are TRBV6-6 and TRBJ1-1, with D hard to call. The germline V gene has CDR1 MNHNY and CDR2 SVGAGI (reference sequence). V was cut by 5 bases and J by 2 bases, with 3 bases left in between. CDR3 length equals 11 residues. This CDR3 reads CASSGNTEAFF. The DNA for the CDR3 is TGTGCCAGCAGTGGAAACACTGAAGCTTTCTTT.

The chain employs TRBV6-5 and TRBJ2-7, with 9 bases lining up with TRBD1. CDR1 MNHEY and CDR2 SVGAGI come from the germline V gene. This CDR3 spans 14 amino acids. Losses at the gene ends were 6 bases for V and 10 bases for J; bases not matched to a gene: 13. CDR3 DNA sequence: TGTGCCAGCAGCCACCCGAGGGACAGGGCCTCACAGTACTTC. It is translated as CASSHPRDRASQYF.

The chain carries TRBV6-6 and TRBJ1-2; D gene unclear. Trimming removed 7 bases from V and 9 bases from J, with 12 bases in between. This CDR3 has 11 residues. The germline gives CDR1 MNHNY, CDR2 SVGAGI (reference sequence). This CDR3 is CASTPGGSYTF. The CDR3 DNA sequence: TGTGCCAGCACCCCGGGAGGTAGCTACACCTTC.